Below, one T cell receptor beta chain is given with its context. Its antigen remains unidentified. TCRdb's copy holds only in-frame clones and misses some; the assay was immunoSEQ multiplex PCR. Of over 40,000 clones in the sample, roughly nine tenths were seen once. These data belong to a study of lymphopenia after photon versus proton radiotherapy. Notes on the study in general: Oligoclonal CD8+ Temra expansion after nadir drove photon patients' diversity drop. Authors raise, but do not show, better survival with proton therapy.

The sample here was peripheral blood, taken from a patient treated with photon-based radiotherapy. The receptor was isolated from a woman aged 40 to 55 with cholangiocarcinoma.

The CDR3 region has the DNA TGTGCCAGCAGCCCCCGGACAGGGATGGGTCAGCCCCAGCATTTT. Translated: CASSPRTGMGQPQHF. This rearrangement joins TRBV5-8 to TRBJ1-5; 8 bases agree with TRBD1. From germline, CDR1 is SGHTS and CDR2 YDEGEE. J lost 6 bases, V lost 4 bases, and 9 bases had no gene match. The CDR3 totals 15 residues.